This T cell receptor (beta chain) came from a study of blood T cells in healthy people across ages. Whole-study results and caveats: The study lacked donor CMV status, which possibly confounded expanded clonotype changes.

The second PCR ran roughly 6 to 12 cycles with a sample-barcoded 5' primer and J-beta primers. TCRdb recomputed calls from the 5' RACE reads with MiXCR, one row per CDR3 protein. This sample has 1.5 million to 2 million distinct CDR3 sequences; 28% occur once, and the top ten carry 7% to 9%. A few counts support this clonotype. Its cognate antigen is unknown. The CDR3 runs 15 residues. V lost 1 base and J lost 8, with 15 bases in between. Germline loops: CDR1 SEHNR, CDR2 FQNEAQ (reference sequence). Sequencing used blood. The chain joins TRBV7-9 to TRBJ2-1; D perhaps matches TRBD2 (7 bases). This sequence originates from a woman aged 25 to 45 in good health. The CDR3 region is CASSLVGGGRDEQFF. In DNA, the CDR3 is TGTGCCAGCAGCTTAGTGGGCGGGGGCAGGGATGAGCAGTTCTTC.